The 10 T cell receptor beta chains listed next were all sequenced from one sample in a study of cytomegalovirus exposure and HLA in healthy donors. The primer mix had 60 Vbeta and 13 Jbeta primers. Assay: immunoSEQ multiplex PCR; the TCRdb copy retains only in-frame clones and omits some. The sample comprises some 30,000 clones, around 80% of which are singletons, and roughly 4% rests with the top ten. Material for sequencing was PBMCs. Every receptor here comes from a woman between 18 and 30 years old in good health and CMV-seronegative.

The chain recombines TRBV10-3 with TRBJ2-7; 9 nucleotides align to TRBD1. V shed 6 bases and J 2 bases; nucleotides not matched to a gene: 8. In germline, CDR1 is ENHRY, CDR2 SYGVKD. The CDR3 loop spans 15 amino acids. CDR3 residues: CAIRDGQGLTYEQYF. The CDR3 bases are TGTGCCATCAGAGACGGACAGGGGTTAACCTACGAGCAGTACTTC.

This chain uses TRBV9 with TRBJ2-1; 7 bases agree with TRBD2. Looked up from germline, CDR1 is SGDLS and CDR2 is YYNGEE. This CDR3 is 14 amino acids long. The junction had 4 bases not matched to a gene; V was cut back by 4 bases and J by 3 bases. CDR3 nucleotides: TGTGCCAGCAGCCGGCTAGCGGACTACAATGAGCAGTTCTTC. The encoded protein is CASSRLADYNEQFF.

The CDR3 sequence: CASSEAQGAMNEQFF. For the CDR3, the DNA is TGTGCCAGCAGTGAAGCACAGGGGGCGATGAATGAGCAGTTCTTC. The rearrangement uses TRBV2 and TRBJ2-1, with 9 nucleotides matching TRBD1. V shed 0 bases, J shed 7 bases, and the junction held 4 bases outside the gene matches. Per the germline V gene, CDR1 is SNHLY and CDR2 is FYNNEI. The CDR3 has 15 residues.

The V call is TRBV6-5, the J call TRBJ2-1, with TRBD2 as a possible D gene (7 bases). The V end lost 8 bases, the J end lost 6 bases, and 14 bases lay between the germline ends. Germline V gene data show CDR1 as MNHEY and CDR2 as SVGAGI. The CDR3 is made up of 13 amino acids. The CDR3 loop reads CASRRGAPNEQFF. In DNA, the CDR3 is TGTGCCAGCCGACGGGGGGCCCCCAATGAGCAGTTCTTC.

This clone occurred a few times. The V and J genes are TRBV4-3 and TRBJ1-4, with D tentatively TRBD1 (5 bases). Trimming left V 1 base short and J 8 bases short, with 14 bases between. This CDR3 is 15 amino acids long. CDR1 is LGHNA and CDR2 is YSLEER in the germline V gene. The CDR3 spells CASSQGRGLSEKLFF. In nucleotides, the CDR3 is TGCGCCAGCAGCCAAGGAAGGGGTTTAAGCGAAAAACTGTTTTTT.

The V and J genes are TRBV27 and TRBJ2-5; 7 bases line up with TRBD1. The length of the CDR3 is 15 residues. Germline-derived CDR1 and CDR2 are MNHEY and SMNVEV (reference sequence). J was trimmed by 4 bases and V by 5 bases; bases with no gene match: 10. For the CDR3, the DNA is TGTGCCAGCAGTCCTCGACAGGGAAGTACAGAGACCCAGTACTTC. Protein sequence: CASSPRQGSTETQYF.

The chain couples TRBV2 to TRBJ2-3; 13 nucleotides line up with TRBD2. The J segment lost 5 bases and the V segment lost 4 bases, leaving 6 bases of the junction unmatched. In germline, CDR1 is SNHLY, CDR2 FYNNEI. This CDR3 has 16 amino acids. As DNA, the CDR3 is TGTGCCAGCAGTGCCCAGGGACTAGCGGGACAAGATACGCAGTATTTT. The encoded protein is CASSAQGLAGQDTQYF.

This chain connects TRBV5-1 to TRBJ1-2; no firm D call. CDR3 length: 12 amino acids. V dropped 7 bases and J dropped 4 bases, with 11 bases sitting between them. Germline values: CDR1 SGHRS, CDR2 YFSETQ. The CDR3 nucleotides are TGCGCCAGCTCGTACAGTGCCTATGGCTACACCTTC. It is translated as CASSYSAYGYTF.

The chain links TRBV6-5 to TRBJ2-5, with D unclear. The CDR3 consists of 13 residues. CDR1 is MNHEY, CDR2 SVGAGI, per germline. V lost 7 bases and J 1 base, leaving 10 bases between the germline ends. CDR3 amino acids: CASMSDIQETQYF. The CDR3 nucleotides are TGTGCCAGCATGAGTGATATCCAAGAGACCCAGTACTTC.

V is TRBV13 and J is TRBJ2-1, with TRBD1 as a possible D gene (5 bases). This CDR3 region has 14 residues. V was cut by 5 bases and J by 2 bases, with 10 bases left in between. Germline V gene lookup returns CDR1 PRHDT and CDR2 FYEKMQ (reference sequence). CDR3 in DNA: TGTGCCAGCAGCCCGGACACCACCTACAATGAGCAGTTCTTC. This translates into CASSPDTTYNEQFF.